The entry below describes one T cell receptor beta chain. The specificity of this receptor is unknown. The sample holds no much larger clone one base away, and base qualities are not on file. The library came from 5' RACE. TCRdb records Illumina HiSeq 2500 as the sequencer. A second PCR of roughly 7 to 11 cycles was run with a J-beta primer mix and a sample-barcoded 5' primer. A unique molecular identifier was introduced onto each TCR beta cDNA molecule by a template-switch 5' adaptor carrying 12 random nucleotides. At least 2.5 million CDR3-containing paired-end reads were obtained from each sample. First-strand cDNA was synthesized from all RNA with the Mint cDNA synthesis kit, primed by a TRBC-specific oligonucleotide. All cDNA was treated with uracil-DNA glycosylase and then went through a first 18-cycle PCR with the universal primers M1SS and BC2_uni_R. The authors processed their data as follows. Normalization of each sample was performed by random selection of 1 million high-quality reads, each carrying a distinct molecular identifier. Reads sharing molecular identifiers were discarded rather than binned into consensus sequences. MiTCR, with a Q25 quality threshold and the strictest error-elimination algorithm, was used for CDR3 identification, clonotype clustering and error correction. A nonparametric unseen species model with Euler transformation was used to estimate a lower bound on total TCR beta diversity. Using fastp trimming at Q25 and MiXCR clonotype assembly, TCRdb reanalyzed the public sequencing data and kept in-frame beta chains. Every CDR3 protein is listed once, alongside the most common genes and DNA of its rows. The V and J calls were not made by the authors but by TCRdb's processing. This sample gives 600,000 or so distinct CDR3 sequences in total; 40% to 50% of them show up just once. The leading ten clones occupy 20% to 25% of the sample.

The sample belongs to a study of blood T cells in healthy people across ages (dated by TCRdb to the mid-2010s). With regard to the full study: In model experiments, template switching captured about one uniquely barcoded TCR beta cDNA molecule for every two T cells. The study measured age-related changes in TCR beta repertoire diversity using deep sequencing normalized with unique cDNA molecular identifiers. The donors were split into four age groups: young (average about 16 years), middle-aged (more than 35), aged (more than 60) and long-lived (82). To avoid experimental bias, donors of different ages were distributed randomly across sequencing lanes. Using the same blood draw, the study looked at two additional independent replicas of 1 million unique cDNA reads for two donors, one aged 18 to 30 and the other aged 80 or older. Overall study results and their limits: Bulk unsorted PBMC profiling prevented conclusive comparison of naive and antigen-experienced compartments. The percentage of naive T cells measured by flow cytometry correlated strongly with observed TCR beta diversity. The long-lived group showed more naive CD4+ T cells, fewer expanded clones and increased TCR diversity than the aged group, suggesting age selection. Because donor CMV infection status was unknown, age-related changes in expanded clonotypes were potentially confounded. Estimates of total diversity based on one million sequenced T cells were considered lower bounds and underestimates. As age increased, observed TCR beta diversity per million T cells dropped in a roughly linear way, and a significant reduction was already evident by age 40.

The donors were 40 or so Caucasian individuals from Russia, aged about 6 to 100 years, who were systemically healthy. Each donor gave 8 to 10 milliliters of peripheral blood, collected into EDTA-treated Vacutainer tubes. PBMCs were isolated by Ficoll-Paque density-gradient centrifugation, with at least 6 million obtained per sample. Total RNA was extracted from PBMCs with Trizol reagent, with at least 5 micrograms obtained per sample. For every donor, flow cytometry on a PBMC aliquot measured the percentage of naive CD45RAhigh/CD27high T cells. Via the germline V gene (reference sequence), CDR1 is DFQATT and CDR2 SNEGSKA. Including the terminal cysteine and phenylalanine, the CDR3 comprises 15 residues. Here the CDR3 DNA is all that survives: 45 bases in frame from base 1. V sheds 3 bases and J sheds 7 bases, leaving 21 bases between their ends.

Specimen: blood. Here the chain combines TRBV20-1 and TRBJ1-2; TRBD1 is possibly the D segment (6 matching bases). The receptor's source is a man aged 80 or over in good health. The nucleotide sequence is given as TGCAGTGCTAGGTCTGGGGGCCCAGCGATACGTGGCTACACCTTC. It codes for CSARSGGPAIRGYTF.